A selection of T cell receptor beta chains follows, all from one sample in a study of type 1 and type 2 diabetes patients. TCRdb itself ran the multiplex PCR reads through MiXCR, one entry per CDR3 protein. This sample carries about 270,000 distinct CDR3 sequences, 40% to 50% of them seen once, and the ten largest clones take about an eighth. The sequenced sample consisted of peripheral blood mononuclear cells (PBMCs). The receptor set was obtained from a man aged 18 to 30 with type 2 diabetes. Each CDR3 is given with its conserved first and last residue. A D gene is named only where the DNA matches it firmly. Clone size appears in some rows only: once, few, many, or a class for an expanded clone.

>TRBJ1-1|-|TRBV2|few
TGTGCCAGCAGTGAAGCATCCAGGGGTCAGGTAGTGAACACTGAAGCTTTCTTT
CASSEASRGQVVNTEAFF
>TRBJ2-5|-|TRBV19|many
TGTGCCAGTAGCGCCTACTCGGCTAGCCAAGGGGAGACCCAGTACTTC
CASSAYSASQGETQYF
>TRBJ2-7|-|TRBV6-6|-
TGTGCCAGCAGGCCACGCAGGGACGCCTACGAGCAGTACTTC
CASRPRRDAYEQYF
>TRBJ2-7|TRBD1|TRBV2|-
TGCGCCAGCAGCTACCCCCCGGGACAGGGCTACAATGAGCAGTACTTC
CASSYPPGQGYNEQYF
>TRBJ2-7|TRBD2|TRBV4-1|few
TGCGCCAGCAGCCAAGATCGGGGGAGGGACGAGCAGTACTTC
CASSQDRGRDEQYF
>TRBJ2-6|TRBD1|TRBV19|-
TGTGCCAGCCGGGACAGGAACTCTGGGGCCAACGTCCTGACTTTC
CASRDRNSGANVLTF
>TRBJ1-3|-|TRBV28|few
TGTGCCAGCAGCCTGTCATATGTAAACACCATATATTTT
CASSLSYVNTIYF
>TRBJ1-6|-|TRBV25-1|-
TGTGCCAGCACCCATCCACCTAGCTCCTATAATTCACCCCTCCACTTT
CASTHPPSSYNSPLHF
>TRBJ2-7|TRBD1|TRBV19|few
TGTGCCAGTAGTGTTGGGACAGGGGTTACCGAGCAGTACTTC
CASSVGTGVTEQYF
>TRBJ2-7|-|TRBV14|-
TGTGCCAGCAGCCAAGAGTGGCAGGGGGAGGACTCCTACGAGCAGTACTTC
CASSQEWQGEDSYEQYF
>TRBJ1-2|TRBD1|TRBV10-2|-
TGTGCCAGCAGTTACTCGATGACAGGGGGTGGCTACACCTTC
CASSYSMTGGGYTF
>TRBJ2-7|TRBD1|TRBV5-1|-
TGCGCCAGCAGCTACACCGGGACAGGGCCCTACGAGCAGTACTTC
CASSYTGTGPYEQYF
>TRBJ2-1|TRBD1|TRBV19|-
TGTGCCAGTAGTATAGTTCAGGGGGCAGGCAATGAGCAGTTCTTC
CASSIVQGAGNEQFF
>TRBJ2-1|TRBD2|TRBV7-3|few
TGTGCCAGCAGCTTAAGGGGTAGCGGGACCTACAATGAGCAGTTCTTC
CASSLRGSGTYNEQFF
>TRBJ2-5|-|TRBV30|few
TGTGCCTGGAGTGAAGGGGCCGGGGAGACCCAGTACTTC
CAWSEGAGETQYF
>TRBJ1-4|TRBD1|TRBV20-1|-
TGCAGTGCTAAGGGGGCAGGTGAAAAACTGTTTTTT
CSAKGAGEKLFF
>TRBJ1-3|TRBD1|TRBV24-1|-
TGTGCCACCAGTGACCTGACAGGGACTGGAAACACCATATATTTT
CATSDLTGTGNTIYF
>TRBJ2-7|TRBD1|TRBV30|-
TGTGCCTGGAGTACCGGAGGGACAGGGGCCTACGAGCAGTACTTC
CAWSTGGTGAYEQYF
>TRBJ1-4|TRBD1|TRBV19|-
TGTGCCAGTAGTCCTCTGGACAGGGGCACTAATGAAAAACTGTTTTTT
CASSPLDRGTNEKLFF
>TRBJ2-1|-|TRBV20-1|-
TGCAGTGCTGCGCAGGGGGGGAACAATGAGCAGTTCTTC
CSAAQGGNNEQFF
>TRBJ2-1|-|TRBV7-6|few
TGTGCCAGCAGCTCCCGGACTACCACCTACAATGAGCAGTTCTTC
CASSSRTTTYNEQFF
>TRBJ1-6|-|TRBV28|-
TGTGCCAGCAGTTCCTCCCCAACAGGGACTTTACCCCTCCACTTT
CASSSSPTGTLPLHF
>TRBJ2-3|-|TRBV30|-
TGTGCCTGGAGTGTTAGGACAGATACGCAGTATTTT
CAWSVRTDTQYF
>TRBJ2-3|TRBD2|TRBV7-3|few
TGTGCCAGCAGCCTATCCTCGGGGGGTCGGACAGATACGCAGTATTTT
CASSLSSGGRTDTQYF
>TRBJ2-3|-|TRBV9|-
TGTGCCAGCAGCGTAAAGGGTGTGGGAACCGACAGAGATACGCAGTATTTT
CASSVKGVGTDRDTQYF
>TRBJ1-1|-|TRBV10-2|once
TGCGCCAGCAGGAAAGGGACCGATCCCACTGAAGCTTTCTTT
CASRKGTDPTEAFF
>TRBJ2-7|TRBD1|TRBV2|-
TGTGCCAGCAGTGAATGGGACAGGTCCTACGAGCAGTACTTC
CASSEWDRSYEQYF
>TRBJ2-5|-|TRBV2|many
TGTGCCAGCAGGGCGGGAATAGGGGAGACCCAGTACTTC
CASRAGIGETQYF
>TRBJ2-7|TRBD1|TRBV27|-
TGTGCCAGCAGCGATACCGGGACAGGGCACGAGCAGTACTTC
CASSDTGTGHEQYF
>TRBJ1-4|-|TRBV7-8|few
TGTGCCAGCAGCTTAGTCACAAATGAAAAACTGTTTTTT
CASSLVTNEKLFF
>TRBJ1-1|TRBD1|TRBV7-2|-
TGTGCCAGCAGCCTCACCCTTGACAGGGTCCAGGAAGCTTTCTTT
CASSLTLDRVQEAFF
>TRBJ1-2|TRBD1|TRBV19|few
TGTGCCAGTAGAGGCCGGACAGGAGCCTATGGCTACACCTTC
CASRGRTGAYGYTF
>TRBJ2-5|-|TRBV6-1|-
TGTGCCAGCAGTGCTCTAGCTTCAGAGACCCAGTACTTC
CASSALASETQYF
>TRBJ2-1|TRBD2|TRBV19|-
TGTGCCAGTAGTATAGTCGGACTAGCGGGCTACAATGAGCAGTTCTTC
CASSIVGLAGYNEQFF
>TRBJ1-3|-|TRBV10-3|-
TGTGCCATCAGTGCCTCAGCCGGCTCTGGAAACACCATATATTTT
CAISASAGSGNTIYF
>TRBJ1-1|-|TRBV2|many
TGTGCCAGTCTGGCTGAGCCGAACACTGAAGCTTTCTTT
CASLAEPNTEAFF
>TRBJ2-5|TRBD1|TRBV24-1|few
TGTGCCACCGGGGGACAGGCGGAGACCCAGTACTTC
CATGGQAETQYF
>TRBJ1-1|-|TRBV5-1|few
TGCGCCAGCAGTCGGACAGACGAGTATGGCACTGAAGCTTTCTTT
CASSRTDEYGTEAFF
>TRBJ2-4|-|TRBV24-1|-
TGTGCCACCAGTGATCCCCGCGAGGGATTGGGAGAAAACATTCAGTACTTC
CATSDPREGLGENIQYF
>TRBJ2-2|-|TRBV2|-
TGTGCCAGCAATAATGACGGGGAGCTGTTTTTT
CASNNDGELFF
>TRBJ2-1|-|TRBV27|few
TGTGCCAGCAGTTCCGCGCTTGAGAATGAGCAGTTCTTC
CASSSALENEQFF
>TRBJ2-7|-|TRBV6-6|-
TGTGCCAGCAGTCCTAAATACGAGCAGTACTTC
CASSPKYEQYF